The next 12 T cell receptor beta chains were all read from a single sample in a study of glioma-infiltrating T cells after dendritic cell vaccination. Time point given: after dendritic cell vaccination, including at tumor progression/relapse. Here immunoSEQ multiplex PCR was the method, and the copy in TCRdb shows in-frame clones only, minus some. The sample has 100,000 or so clones, nearly 90% seen once. This material consisted of blood, taken after dendritic cell vaccination. These receptors were taken from a human donor with glioblastoma.

On this clone itself: This same CDR3 is encoded by further DNA sequences in the sample. CDR3 DNA sequence: TGTGCCAGCAGCGTAGCGCAGGGAGGCACTGAAGCTTTCTTT. Protein: CASSVAQGGTEAFF. The V and J genes are TRBV9 and TRBJ1-1, with D tentatively TRBD1 (5 bases). Trimming shortened V by 0 bases and J by 4 bases, and 10 bases separated the two germline ends. Germline assignment: CDR1 SGDLS and CDR2 YYNGEE. This CDR3 contains 14 residues.

The chain employs TRBV6-1 and TRBJ2-1; D is perhaps TRBD1 (7 bases). Germline V gene data show CDR1 as MNHNS and CDR2 as SASEGT. The CDR3 contains 17 residues. Trimming took 4 bases from V and 4 from J, leaving 20 bases between them. The CDR3 region has the DNA TGTGCCAGCAGTGGTGGGGCGGGGACAGTATATTACAATGAGCAGTTCTTC. It translates to CASSGGAGTVYYNEQFF.

The rearrangement uses TRBV30 and TRBJ2-3, with 12 bases lining up with TRBD2. The V gene end was trimmed by 3 bases and the J gene end by 1 base; junction bases not matched to a gene: 8. The CDR3 is made up of 17 amino acids. From germline, CDR1 is GTSNPN and CDR2 SVGIG (reference sequence). CDR3 bases: TGTGCCTGGAGGGCTAGCGGGAGGGCGGGGGGCACAGATACGCAGTATTTT. Amino acid sequence: CAWRASGRAGGTDTQYF.

The chain employs TRBV14 and TRBJ2-2, with 12 bases aligning to TRBD2. This CDR3 is 16 amino acids long. Germline lookup yields CDR1 SGHDN and CDR2 FVKESK. The trim removed 4 bases at V and 7 bases at J, leaving 7 bases unmatched. CDR3 nucleotide sequence: TGTGCCAGCAGCCGAATGACTAGCGGGAGAGGCGGGGAGCTGTTTTTT. Protein: CASSRMTSGRGGELFF.

J is TRBJ2-7 and V is TRBV9; TRBD2 matches at 9 bases. The CDR3 spans 15 residues. Trimming took 3 bases from V and 6 from J; bases not matched to a gene: 10. In germline, CDR1 is SGDLS, CDR2 YYNGEE. The CDR3 DNA is TGTGCCAGCAGCGCTTCCGGGACTAGCCTCGCCGAGCAGTACTTC. Translation: CASSASGTSLAEQYF.

This clone was seen more than once but under ten times. CDR3 coding DNA: TGTGCCTGGGACAGGGGCTACGAGCAGTACTTC. Translated, it gives CAWDRGYEQYF. This chain links TRBV30 with TRBJ2-7; 8 positions agree with TRBD1. This CDR3 has 11 amino acids. Per the germline V gene, CDR1 is GTSNPN and CDR2 is SVGIG (reference sequence). The V and J ends lost 5 bases and 3 bases, in that order; junction bases with no gene match: 0. The variable domain in full, with the rest retrieved from reference TRBV30 and TRBJ2-7, is SQTIHQWPATLVQPVGSPLSLECTVEGTSNPNLYWYRQAAGRGLQLLFYSVGIGQISSEVPQNLSASRPQDRQFILSSKKLLLSDSGFYLCAWDRGYEQYFGPGTRLTVT.

The CDR3 nucleotides read TGTGCCAGCCGTGGACAGGGGGGCACCGGGGAGCTGTTTTTT. It encodes CASRGQGGTGELFF. This rearrangement joins TRBV6-5 to TRBJ2-2; 10 positions match TRBD1. Looked up from germline, CDR1 is MNHEY and CDR2 is SVGAGI. CDR3 length: 14 amino acids. V dropped 8 bases and J dropped 4; count of bases not matched to a gene: 4.

The chain is built from TRBV11-1 and TRBJ2-3, with D possibly being TRBD2 (7 bases). Germline V gene sequence: CDR1 SGHAT, CDR2 FQDESV (reference sequence). The CDR3 has 16 residues. Trimming removed 1 base from V and 3 bases from J, with 14 bases in between. The CDR3 nucleotides are TGTGCCAGCAGCTTAGGGTACCGGGGGGCGACAGATACGCAGTATTTT. It yields the protein CASSLGYRGATDTQYF.

The V gene is TRBV6-5, the J gene TRBJ2-7; TRBD2 is a possible D gene (5 bases). Per the germline V gene, CDR1 is MNHEY and CDR2 is SVGAGI. The germline V and J ends were trimmed by 6 bases and 8 bases, with 11 bases remaining between them. The CDR3 is 11 residues long. The chain's CDR3 is CASSSGSQQYF. The CDR3, as DNA: TGTGCCAGCAGCAGCGGCAGCCAGCAGTACTTC.

The rearrangement uses TRBV5-6 and TRBJ2-2; maybe TRBD2 (6 bases). Trimming left V 4 bases short and J 6 bases short, with 16 bases between. The CDR3 sequence is 15 residues long. Germline CDR1 reads SGHDT; CDR2 reads YYEEEE. DNA for the CDR3: TGTGCCAGCAGCGGCGGGACCGCCATAGCCGGGGAGCTGTTTTTT. Amino acid sequence: CASSGGTAIAGELFF.

The chain links TRBV6-1 to TRBJ1-1, with TRBD1 matching 11 bases. From germline, CDR1 is MNHNS and CDR2 SASEGT. The CDR3 sequence is 12 residues long. J gave up 11 bases and V 6 bases, and 5 bases lay outside the gene matches. The CDR3 is CASSPGQGGAFF. The DNA of the CDR3 is TGTGCCAGCAGCCCGGGACAGGGGGGTGCTTTCTTT.

This clone was recorded a few times. The chain has TRBV7-2 and TRBJ2-3, with TRBD2 identical over 7 bases. CDR3 length equals 17 residues. With V trimmed by 1 base and J by 4 bases, 11 bases remained unmatched. CDR1 is SGHTA and CDR2 is FQGNSA in the germline V gene. The CDR3 is CASSLELGWGGPDTQYF. CDR3 DNA sequence: TGTGCCAGCAGCTTAGAATTGGGTTGGGGAGGGCCAGATACGCAGTATTTT.